This paragraph reports one TCR beta chain. The data were produced by immunoSEQ multiplex PCR, yet TCRdb's version contains in-frame clones alone and is incomplete. The sample includes about 210,000 clones, around 92% of them seen just once. The sample is drawn from a study of blood T cell repertoires in COVID-19. Turning to the study itself: Material from acute and convalescent COVID-19 was sourced from the United States, Italy and Spain. T cells, B-cell-depleted T cells, or PBMCs supplied cDNA or gDNA.

The sequenced sample consisted of peripheral blood. The clonotype was recovered from a man aged 30 to 45 with acute or convalescent COVID-19.

For the CDR3, the DNA is TGTGCCAGCAGTTCGCTTAGACAGGGGGGTCAGCCCCAGCATTTT. This gives the protein CASSSLRQGGQPQHF. The chain uses TRBV28 and TRBJ1-5; 9 bases line up with TRBD1. Germline trimming cut 4 bases from V and 6 bases from J; bases unmatched to any gene: 7. CDR1 and CDR2 (germline): MDHEN, SYDVKM. The CDR3 has 15 amino acids.